The T cell receptor beta chain described here comes from a study of blood T cell repertoires in COVID-19. Everyone who took part was roughly 18 to 89 years old, and they came from 24 US areas. Recovered Cohort 3 donors showed two negative PCRs, clearance, or symptom resolution. This CDR3 spans 15 amino acids. CDR1 and CDR2 (germline): SGHRS, YFSETQ. The V gene lost 0 bases and the J gene lost 4 bases, with 12 bases spanning the gap. This clone was seen a few times. Source study methods: Amplification of reference gene primers was used by the study to estimate nucleated cell counts. Clones were read by immunoSEQ multiplex PCR, and TCRdb kept only the in-frame ones, dropping some. V and J calls and clone size follow that table, whereas D and trimming were derived from the DNA. The sample records around 170,000 clones, roughly four fifths being singletons.

The chain uses TRBV5-1 and TRBJ2-3, with D possibly TRBD2 on 5 matching bases. Sequencing used PBMCs or T cells enriched from blood (not recorded which). The TCR was taken from a man aged 50 to 59 who had recovered from COVID-19. The CDR3 coding sequence is TGCGCCAGCAGCTTGGCCGGGGTAGGCGCAGATACGCAGTATTTT. Translation: CASSLAGVGADTQYF.